The T cell receptor (beta chain) under discussion was sequenced for a study of blood T cell repertoires in COVID-19. Study at large: Samples came from the United States, Italy and Spain, spanning acute and convalescent COVID-19. PBMCs, B-cell-depleted T cells, or T cells provided the cDNA or gDNA that made up the material.

Followed over time, Seattle patients had been enrolled while infection was active. Unmatched junction bases numbered 8, after V lost 9 bases and J lost 1 base. The CDR3 length is 14 residues. Germline V lookup: CDR1 SNHLY, CDR2 FYNNEI. Authors' analysis steps: Quantification of nucleated cells was approximated via reference gene primer amplification. Assay used: immunoSEQ multiplex PCR; TCRdb lists only in-frame clones, some missing. V, J and clone size reflect that table, while D and trimming were determined from the DNA. The repertoire has 9,000 to 15,000 clones, around three quarters of them found once; the top ten carry over 6%.

Sequenced input: peripheral blood. The rearrangement links TRBV2 to TRBJ2-5; TRBD1 matches 7 bases. This clonotype was sampled from a man aged 55-75 years with COVID-19, enrolled during active disease. CDR3 protein: CARWTGDFQETQYF. The CDR3 nucleotides are TGTGCCAGGTGGACAGGAGACTTCCAAGAGACCCAGTACTTC.